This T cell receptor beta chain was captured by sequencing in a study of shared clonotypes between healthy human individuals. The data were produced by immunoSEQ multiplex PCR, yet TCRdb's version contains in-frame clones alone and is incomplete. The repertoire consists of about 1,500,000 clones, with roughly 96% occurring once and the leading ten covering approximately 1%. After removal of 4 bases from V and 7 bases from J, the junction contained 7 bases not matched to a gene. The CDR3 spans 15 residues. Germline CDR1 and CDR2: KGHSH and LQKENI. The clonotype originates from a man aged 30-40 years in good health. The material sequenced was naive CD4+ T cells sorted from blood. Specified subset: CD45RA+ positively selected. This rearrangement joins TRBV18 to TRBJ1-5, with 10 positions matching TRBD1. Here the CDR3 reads CASSLTGGEGQPQHF. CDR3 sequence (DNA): TGTGCCAGCTCACTGACAGGGGGCGAAGGGCAGCCCCAGCATTTT. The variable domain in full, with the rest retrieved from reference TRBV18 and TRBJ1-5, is NAGVMQNPRHLVRRRGQEARLRCSPMKGHSHVYWYRQLPEEGLKFMVYLQKENIIDESGMPKERFSAEFPKEGPSILRIQQVVRGDSAAYFCASSLTGGEGQPQHFGDGTRLSIL.